One and the same sample provided the 8 T cell receptor beta chains below, sequenced in a study of blood T cell repertoires in COVID-19. Only in-frame clones appear in the TCRdb table, and some are missing; sequencing was by immunoSEQ multiplex PCR. The sample carries fewer than 250,000 clones, about 92% recorded once. The sample taken for sequencing was peripheral blood. All receptors derive from a man aged 25 to 45 with acute or convalescent COVID-19.

This chain joins TRBV15 and TRBJ1-2, with D unclear. Germline CDR1 and CDR2: LNHNV and YYDKDF (reference sequence). The CDR3 is 16 residues long. The V gene lost 0 bases and the J gene lost 4 bases, with 15 bases spanning the gap. Written as DNA, the CDR3 is TGTGCCACCAGCAGAGATCTCCCGAAAAGGAGCTATGGCTACACCTTC. The encoded protein is CATSRDLPKRSYGYTF.

The chain carries TRBV7-9 and TRBJ1-4, with D maybe TRBD1 (6 bases). V lost 2 bases, J lost 2 bases, and 15 bases lay in between. The CDR3 runs to 17 residues. Germline loops: CDR1 SEHNR, CDR2 FQNEAQ (reference sequence). The CDR3 DNA sequence: TGTGCCAGCAGCTTAAGTGGCAGGGGCGCGACTAATGAAAAACTGTTTTTT. Translated, it gives CASSLSGRGATNEKLFF. Full variable domain (outside the CDR3, taken from reference TRBV7-9 and TRBJ1-4): DTGVSQNPRHKITKRGQNVTFRCDPISEHNRLYWYRQTLGQGPEFLTYFQNEAQLEKSRLLSDRFSAERPKGSFSTLEIQRTEQGDSAMYLCASSLSGRGATNEKLFFGSGTQLSVL.

The chain is built from TRBV7-8 and TRBJ1-5, with TRBD1 identical over 9 bases. The CDR3 is 15 amino acids. Germline CDR1 is SGHVS and CDR2 is FQNEAQ. Trimming took 4 bases from V and 6 from J; bases not matched to a gene: 7. CDR3 residues: CASSSQGARTQPQHF. CDR3 sequence (DNA): TGTGCCAGCAGCTCACAGGGGGCTCGAACTCAGCCCCAGCATTTT.

The V and J genes are TRBV2 and TRBJ1-2; TRBD1 aligns across 8 bases. The germline V gene encodes CDR1 SNHLY and CDR2 FYNNEI. The V segment lost 7 bases and the J segment 2 bases; nucleotides outside the gene matches: 6. The CDR3 has 14 amino acids. CDR3 loop: CASTATGDNYGYTF. CDR3 DNA sequence: TGTGCCAGCACCGCGACAGGGGACAACTATGGCTACACCTTC.

The chain employs TRBV30 and TRBJ2-1; 13 bases align to TRBD2. V trimming: 0 bases; J trimming: 9 bases; junction bases outside the gene matches: 5. The CDR3 totals 15 residues. Germline loops: CDR1 GTSNPN, CDR2 SVGIG (reference sequence). As DNA, the CDR3 is TGTGCCTGGAGTGTACTAGCGGGGGGGCTGACTGAGCAGTTCTTC. Amino acids: CAWSVLAGGLTEQFF.

The chain joins TRBV11-2 to TRBJ1-4; weak D call: TRBD1 (5 bases). Per germline, CDR1 SGHAT and CDR2 FQNNGV. V shed 4 bases and J shed 3 bases, with 12 bases lying between them. The CDR3 covers 15 residues. The CDR3 is CASSWQGYANEKLFF. CDR3 bases: TGTGCCAGCAGCTGGCAGGGTTATGCTAATGAAAAACTGTTTTTT.

V gene TRBV27 combines with J gene TRBJ2-7, with TRBD2 identical over 7 bases. In germline, CDR1 is MNHEY, CDR2 SMNVEV (reference sequence). V dropped 8 bases and J dropped 3; count of bases not matched to a gene: 10. The CDR3 spans 14 residues. The CDR3 nucleotides are TGTGCCAGCTCAACGGGGGGAGGGGACTACGAGCAGTACTTC. Protein sequence: CASSTGGGDYEQYF.

The V gene is TRBV7-9, the J gene TRBJ2-7; possibly TRBD1 for D (6 bases). CDR3 length equals 14 residues. Germline loops: CDR1 SEHNR, CDR2 FQNEAQ (reference sequence). Deletions cut 5 bases from V and 2 bases from J, with 13 bases between. This chain's CDR3 is CASSLTGPPYEQYF. The CDR3 DNA reads TGTGCCAGCAGCCTGACAGGACCCCCCTACGAGCAGTACTTC.